This T cell receptor beta chain emerged from a study of OX40 agonist ivuxolimab in advanced cancers. Study at large: Given to patients was ivuxolimab, an agonistic anti-OX40 (CD134) antibody.

A word on this clone: Its antigen is currently unknown.

The data were produced by immunoSEQ multiplex PCR, yet TCRdb's version contains in-frame clones alone and is incomplete. This table has about 85,000 clones, 65% to 90% appearing once. With baseline, cycle 4 day 1, and cycle 7 day 1 as timepoints, blood was sampled. Germline V gene lookup returns CDR1 SGHDT and CDR2 YYEEEE. The V and J ends lost 2 bases and 2 bases, in that order; junction bases with no gene match: 4. The CDR3 totals 15 residues. Study-level points and caveats: Among expanded peripheral T cells, antigen specificity went undetermined. At 0.1 to 3.0 mg/kg, CD4+ and CD8+ blood T cells expanded clonally by week 6.

Material: CD4+ or CD8+ T cells sorted from blood, obtained in a trial of the OX40 agonist ivuxolimab. This chain links TRBV5-6 with TRBJ2-7; 10 positions agree with TRBD1. The receptor was derived from an adult with an advanced solid tumor such as melanoma, head and neck, liver or kidney cancer. The CDR3 reads CASSFDRGLTYEQYF. The CDR3 nucleotides read TGTGCCAGCAGCTTTGACAGGGGGCTTACCTACGAGCAGTACTTC. The variable domain in full, completed from reference TRBV5-6 and TRBJ2-7, reads DAGVTQSPTHLIKTRGQQVTLRCSPKSGHDTVSWYQQALGQGPQFIFQYYEEEERQRGNFPDRFSGHQFPNYSSELNVNALLLGDSALYLCASSFDRGLTYEQYFGPGTRLTVT.